This T cell receptor beta chain was profiled in a study of T cell responses to AZD1222 COVID-19 vaccine. Germline CDR1 MGHDK, CDR2 SYGVNS. The ends were cut back, 4 bases at V and 10 bases at J, with 20 bases in the middle. The CDR3 extends over 16 amino acids. Concerning this clone itself: The antigen is not known.

Only in-frame clones appear in the TCRdb table, and some are missing; sequencing was by immunoSEQ multiplex PCR. There are 68,000 or so clones in the sample; about 90% occur only once, and roughly 8% lies in the top ten. Study findings and constraints: Only a handful of AZD1222 recipients, five to seven in all, had baseline seropositivity. White British ancestry dominated among donors, who included more females, and clonal diversity was possibly underestimated.

The starting material was peripheral blood, obtained on day 0 of AZD1222 vaccination. V and J are TRBV25-1 and TRBJ1-6; tentatively, D is TRBD1 (6 bases). The clonotype originates from an adult in good health. Written as DNA, the CDR3 is TGTGCCAGCAGTGGGTTCGGGGAGGGGAGGGGGTCACCCCTCCACTTT. Its protein product is CASSGFGEGRGSPLHF.